This entry is about one T cell receptor beta chain. Sampling times: baseline, cycle 4 day 1, cycle 7 day 1. The data originate from a study of OX40 agonist ivuxolimab in advanced cancers. Turning to the study itself: The drug used for patients, ivuxolimab, was an agonistic anti-OX40 (CD134) antibody. In three patients, partial responses were observed, one with hepatocellular carcinoma and two with cutaneous melanoma.

Per germline, CDR1 GTSNPN and CDR2 SVGIG (reference sequence). The CDR3 consists of 15 residues. V was pared by 0 bases and J by 2 bases, with 7 bases of the junction left unmatched. The data were produced by immunoSEQ multiplex PCR, yet TCRdb's version contains in-frame clones alone and is incomplete. This sample has approximately 26,000 clones, with about four fifths found just once. The V and J genes are TRBV30 and TRBJ2-7, with TRBD1 identical over 7 bases. The sequencing here drew on CD4+ or CD8+ T cells sorted from blood, taken in a trial of the OX40 agonist ivuxolimab. This receptor was identified in an adult with an advanced solid tumor such as melanoma, head and neck, liver or kidney cancer. The CDR3 nucleotides read TGTGCCTGGAGTGTTCCCCGACAGGGTCCCTACGAGCAGTACTTC. It encodes CAWSVPRQGPYEQYF.